This T cell receptor (beta chain) is drawn from a study of long-term antiretroviral therapy in people with HIV. Every one of the participants with HIV received treatment in the United States. Each specimen consisted of about 1-10 million cryopreserved PBMC prior to extraction of DNA. General study results and limits: ART was followed by higher diversity that remained below transplant donor controls. Therapy changes, viral resistance and ART adherence were not documented in the available data.

The CDR3 has 13 amino acids. Germline V gene sequence: CDR1 MNHNS, CDR2 SASEGT. Trimming stripped 8 bases from V and 5 bases from J, with 15 bases between. The immunoSEQ assay was v3.0, run at survey level. Generated by immunoSEQ multiplex PCR, the TCRdb table keeps only in-frame clones and is missing some. Of over 25,000 clones in the sample, over 90% are singletons; the top ten hold around a tenth. As for this clone: The antigen is not known.

V is TRBV6-1 and J is TRBJ2-5; D unclear. This receptor was taken from a man between 35 and 55 years old with HIV. Sequenced here: unsorted PBMCs, sampled 6.2 years after starting antiretroviral therapy. The CDR3 nucleotides read TGTGCCAGCGCCTCTTCTCGGGTTGAGACCCAGTACTTC. This translates into CASASSRVETQYF.